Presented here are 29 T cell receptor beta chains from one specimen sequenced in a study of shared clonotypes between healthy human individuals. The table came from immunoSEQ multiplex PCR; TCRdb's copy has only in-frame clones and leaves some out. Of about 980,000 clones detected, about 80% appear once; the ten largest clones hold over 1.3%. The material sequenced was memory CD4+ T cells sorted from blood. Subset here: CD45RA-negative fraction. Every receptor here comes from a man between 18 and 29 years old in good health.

The CDR3 DNA follows: TGTGCCAGCAGCATGAGGAACACTGAAGCTTTCTTT. This translates into CASSMRNTEAFF. V is TRBV5-8 and J is TRBJ1-1; the D is unclear. The ends were cut back, 4 bases at V and 1 base at J, with 5 bases in the middle. CDR1 and CDR2 from the germline V gene are SGHTS and YDEGEE. The CDR3 has 12 residues. Supplemented by reference TRBV5-8 and TRBJ1-1, the full variable domain reads EAGVTQSPTHLIKTRGQQATLRCSPISGHTSVYWYQQALGLGLQFLLWYDEGEERNRGNFPPRFSGRQFPNYSSELNVNALELEDSALYLCASSMRNTEAFFGQGTRLTVV.

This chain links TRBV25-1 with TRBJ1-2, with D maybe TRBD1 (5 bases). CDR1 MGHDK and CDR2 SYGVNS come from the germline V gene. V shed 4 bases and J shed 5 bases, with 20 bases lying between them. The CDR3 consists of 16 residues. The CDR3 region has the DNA TGTGCCAGCAGTGTTGGGGCAGCGACTGTTGGGTATGGCTACACCTTC. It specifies CASSVGAATVGYGYTF.

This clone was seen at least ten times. The CDR3 is CASSLVSRPRETQYF. The CDR3 nucleotides are TGTGCCAGCAGCTTAGTGTCTCGCCCCAGGGAGACCCAGTACTTC. The J gene is TRBJ2-5, the V gene TRBV7-2; D uncertain. This CDR3 contains 15 residues. V lost 1 base and J 5 bases, leaving 14 bases between the germline ends. CDR1 SGHTA and CDR2 FQGNSA come from the germline V gene.

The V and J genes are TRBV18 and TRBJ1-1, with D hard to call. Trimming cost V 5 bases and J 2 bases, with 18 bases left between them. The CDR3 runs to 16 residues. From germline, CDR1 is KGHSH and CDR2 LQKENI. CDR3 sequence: CASSRGAIQANTEAFF. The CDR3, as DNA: TGTGCCAGCTCAAGAGGCGCGATTCAGGCCAACACTGAAGCTTTCTTT.

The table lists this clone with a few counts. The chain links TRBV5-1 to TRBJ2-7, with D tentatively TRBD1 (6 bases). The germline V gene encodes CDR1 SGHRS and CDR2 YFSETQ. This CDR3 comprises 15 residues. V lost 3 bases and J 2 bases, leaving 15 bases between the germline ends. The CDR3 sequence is CASSYQPTGTYEQYF. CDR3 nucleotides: TGCGCCAGCAGCTACCAGCCGACAGGCACCTACGAGCAGTACTTC.

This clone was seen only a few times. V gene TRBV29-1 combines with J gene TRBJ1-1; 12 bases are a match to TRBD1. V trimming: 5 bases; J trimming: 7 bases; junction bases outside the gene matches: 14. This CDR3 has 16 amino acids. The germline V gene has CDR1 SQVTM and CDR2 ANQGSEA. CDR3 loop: CSVLRDRGLVGGEAFF. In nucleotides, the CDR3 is TGCAGCGTTCTCCGGGACAGGGGGCTAGTTGGTGGTGAAGCTTTCTTT.

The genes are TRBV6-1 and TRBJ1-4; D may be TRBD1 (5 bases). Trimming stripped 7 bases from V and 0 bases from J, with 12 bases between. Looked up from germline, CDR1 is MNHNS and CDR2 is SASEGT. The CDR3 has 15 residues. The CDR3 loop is CASNTPTATNEKLFF. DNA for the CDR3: TGTGCCAGCAACACACCGACAGCAACTAATGAAAAACTGTTTTTT.

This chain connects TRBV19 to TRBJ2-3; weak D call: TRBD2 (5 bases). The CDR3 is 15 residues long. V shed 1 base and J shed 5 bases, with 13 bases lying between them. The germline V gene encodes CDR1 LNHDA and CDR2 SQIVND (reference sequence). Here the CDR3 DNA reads TGTGCCAGTAGTATAGGAGGGCTGTATCAAGATACGCAGTATTTT. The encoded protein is CASSIGGLYQDTQYF.

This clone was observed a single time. In nucleotides, the CDR3 is TGTGCCAGCAGTTCCAACCTCTACGAGCAGTACTTC. This encodes CASSSNLYEQYF. The gene calls are TRBV2 and TRBJ2-7; no reliable D call. The CDR3 loop spans 12 amino acids. V lost 5 bases, J lost 3 bases, and 8 bases lay in between. Germline CDR1 SNHLY, CDR2 FYNNEI.

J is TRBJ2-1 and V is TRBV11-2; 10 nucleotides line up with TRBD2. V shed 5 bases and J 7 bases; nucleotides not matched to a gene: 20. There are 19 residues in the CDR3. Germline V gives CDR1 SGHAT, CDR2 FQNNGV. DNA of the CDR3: TGTGCCAGCAGCAAGGGGGCTAGCGGGAGTCTTCATATTTGGAATGAGCAGTTCTTC. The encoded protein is CASSKGASGSLHIWNEQFF.

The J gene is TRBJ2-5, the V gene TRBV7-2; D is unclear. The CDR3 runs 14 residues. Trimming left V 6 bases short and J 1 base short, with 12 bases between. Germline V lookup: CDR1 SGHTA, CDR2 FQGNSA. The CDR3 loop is CASSFSTVQETQYF. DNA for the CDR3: TGTGCCAGCAGTTTTAGTACCGTCCAAGAGACCCAGTACTTC.

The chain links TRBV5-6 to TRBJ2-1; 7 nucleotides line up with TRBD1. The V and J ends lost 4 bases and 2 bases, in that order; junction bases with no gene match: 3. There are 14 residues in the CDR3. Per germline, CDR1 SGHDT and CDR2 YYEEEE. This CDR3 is CASSTGTAYNEQFF. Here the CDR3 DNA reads TGTGCCAGCAGCACCGGGACAGCCTACAATGAGCAGTTCTTC.

CDR3 protein: CASSLDTGGPYEQYF. The CDR3 DNA reads TGTGCCAGCAGCCTTGACACGGGGGGACCCTACGAGCAGTACTTC. The genes are TRBV2 and TRBJ2-7; TRBD2 matches at 7 bases. This CDR3 contains 15 residues. Germline CDR1 reads SNHLY; CDR2 reads FYNNEI. The junction had 10 bases not matched to a gene; V was cut back by 6 bases and J by 2 bases.

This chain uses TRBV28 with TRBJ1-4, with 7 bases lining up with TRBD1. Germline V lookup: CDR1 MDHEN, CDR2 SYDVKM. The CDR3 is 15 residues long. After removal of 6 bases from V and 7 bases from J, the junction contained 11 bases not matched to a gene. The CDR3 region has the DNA TGTGCCAGCAGCGCCCCAGGGGGTGAACGTGAAAAACTGTTTTTT. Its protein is CASSAPGGEREKLFF.

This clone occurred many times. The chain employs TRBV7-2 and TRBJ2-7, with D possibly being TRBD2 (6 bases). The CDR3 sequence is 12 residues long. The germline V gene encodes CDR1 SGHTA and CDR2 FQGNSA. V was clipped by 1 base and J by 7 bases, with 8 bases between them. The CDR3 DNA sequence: TGTGCCAGCAGCTTAGACGCGGGAGAGCAGTACTTC. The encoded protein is CASSLDAGEQYF.

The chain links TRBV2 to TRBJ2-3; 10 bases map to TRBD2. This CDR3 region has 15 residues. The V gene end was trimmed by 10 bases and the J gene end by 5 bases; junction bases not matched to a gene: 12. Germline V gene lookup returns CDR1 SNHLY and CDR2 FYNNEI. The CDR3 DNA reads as TGTGCCATTCCGGGGCTAGCGGGGGTTGGAGATACGCAGTATTTT. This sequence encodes CAIPGLAGVGDTQYF.

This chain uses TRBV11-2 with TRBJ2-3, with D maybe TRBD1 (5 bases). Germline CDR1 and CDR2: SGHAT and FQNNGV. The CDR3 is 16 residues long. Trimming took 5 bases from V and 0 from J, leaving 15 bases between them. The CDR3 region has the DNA TGTGCCAGCAGCCCGCAGCTAGGACACAGCACAGATACGCAGTATTTT. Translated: CASSPQLGHSTDTQYF.

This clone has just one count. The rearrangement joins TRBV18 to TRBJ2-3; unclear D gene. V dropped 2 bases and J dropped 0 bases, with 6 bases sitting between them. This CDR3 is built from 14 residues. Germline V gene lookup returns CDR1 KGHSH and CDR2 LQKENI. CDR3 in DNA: TGTGCCAGCTCACCAGTCAAAAGCACAGATACGCAGTATTTT. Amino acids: CASSPVKSTDTQYF.

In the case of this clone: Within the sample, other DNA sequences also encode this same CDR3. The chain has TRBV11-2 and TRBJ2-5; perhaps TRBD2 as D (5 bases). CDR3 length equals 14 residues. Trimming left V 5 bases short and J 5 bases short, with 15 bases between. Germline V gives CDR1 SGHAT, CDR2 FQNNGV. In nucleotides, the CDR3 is TGTGCCAGCAGCCCCCGAGGGCCCCAGGAGACCCAGTACTTC. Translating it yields CASSPRGPQETQYF.

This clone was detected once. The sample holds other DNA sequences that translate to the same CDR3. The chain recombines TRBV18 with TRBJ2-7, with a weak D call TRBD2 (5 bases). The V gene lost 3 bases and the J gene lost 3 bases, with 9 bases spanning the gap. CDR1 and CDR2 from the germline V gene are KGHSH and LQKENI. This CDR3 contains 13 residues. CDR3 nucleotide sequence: TGTGCCAGCTCACCGACGAGCGGCTACGAGCAGTACTTC. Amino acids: CASSPTSGYEQYF.

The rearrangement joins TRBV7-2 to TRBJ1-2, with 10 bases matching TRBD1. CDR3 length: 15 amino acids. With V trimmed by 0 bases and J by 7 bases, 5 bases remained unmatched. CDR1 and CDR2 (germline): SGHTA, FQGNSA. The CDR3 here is CASSLAGRDRGGYTF. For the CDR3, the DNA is TGTGCCAGCAGCTTAGCGGGGCGGGACAGGGGTGGCTACACCTTC. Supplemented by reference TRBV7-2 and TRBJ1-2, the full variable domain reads GAGVSQSPSNKVTEKGKDVELRCDPISGHTALYWYRQSLGQGLEFLIYFQGNSAPDKSGLPSDRFSAERTGGSVSTLTIQRTQQEDSAVYLCASSLAGRDRGGYTFGSGTRLTVV.

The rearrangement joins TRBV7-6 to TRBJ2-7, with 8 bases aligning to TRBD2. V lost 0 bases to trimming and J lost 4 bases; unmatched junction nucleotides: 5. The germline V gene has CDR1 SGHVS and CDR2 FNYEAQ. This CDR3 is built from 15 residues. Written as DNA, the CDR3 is TGTGCCAGCAGCTTAGCGGGCGGGGGGCAGTACGAGCAGTACTTC. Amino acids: CASSLAGGGQYEQYF.

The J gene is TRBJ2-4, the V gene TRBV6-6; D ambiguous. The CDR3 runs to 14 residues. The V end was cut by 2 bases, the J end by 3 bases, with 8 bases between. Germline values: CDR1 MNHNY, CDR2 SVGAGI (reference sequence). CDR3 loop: CASSYMRDKNIQYF. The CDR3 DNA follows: TGTGCCAGCAGTTACATGCGTGACAAAAACATTCAGTACTTC.

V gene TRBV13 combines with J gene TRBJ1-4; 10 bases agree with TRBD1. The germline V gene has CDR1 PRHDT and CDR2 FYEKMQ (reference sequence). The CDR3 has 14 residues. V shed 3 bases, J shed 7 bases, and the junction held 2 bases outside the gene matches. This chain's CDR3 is CASSLGQGTEKLFF. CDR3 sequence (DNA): TGTGCCAGCAGCTTGGGACAGGGGACTGAAAAACTGTTTTTT.

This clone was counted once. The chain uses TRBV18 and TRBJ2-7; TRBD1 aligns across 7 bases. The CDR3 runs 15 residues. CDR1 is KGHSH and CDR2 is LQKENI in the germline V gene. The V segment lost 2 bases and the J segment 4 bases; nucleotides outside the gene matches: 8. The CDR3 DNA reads TGTGCCAGCTCACCAAGTACAGGGGTCCTTTACGAGCAGTACTTC. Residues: CASSPSTGVLYEQYF.

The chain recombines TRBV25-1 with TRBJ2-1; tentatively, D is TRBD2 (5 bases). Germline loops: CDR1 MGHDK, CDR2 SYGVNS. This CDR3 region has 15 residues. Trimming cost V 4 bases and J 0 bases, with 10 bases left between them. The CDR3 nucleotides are TGTGCCAGCAGTGTGGACTCGAGCTCCTACAATGAGCAGTTCTTC. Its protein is CASSVDSSSYNEQFF.

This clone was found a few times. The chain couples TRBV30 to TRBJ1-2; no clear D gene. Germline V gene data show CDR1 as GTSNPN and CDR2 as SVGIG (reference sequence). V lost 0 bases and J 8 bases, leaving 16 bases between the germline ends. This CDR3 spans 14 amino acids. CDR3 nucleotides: TGTGCCTGGAGTGTAGGTGGTGCAGGCCGCGGCTACACCTTC. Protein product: CAWSVGGAGRGYTF.

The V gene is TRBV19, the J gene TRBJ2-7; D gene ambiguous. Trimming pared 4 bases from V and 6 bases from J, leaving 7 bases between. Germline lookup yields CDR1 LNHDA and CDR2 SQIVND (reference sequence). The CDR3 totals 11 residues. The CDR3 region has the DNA TGTGCCAGTAGTACCGGCCTCGAGCAGTACTTC. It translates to CASSTGLEQYF.

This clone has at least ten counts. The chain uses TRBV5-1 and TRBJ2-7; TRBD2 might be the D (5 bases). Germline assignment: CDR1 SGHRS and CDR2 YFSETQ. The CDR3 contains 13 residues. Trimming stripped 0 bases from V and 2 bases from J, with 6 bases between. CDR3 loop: CASSLGTPYEQYF. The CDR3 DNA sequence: TGCGCCAGCAGCTTGGGGACTCCCTACGAGCAGTACTTC.